What follows describes a single T cell receptor (beta chain). TCRdb's copy holds only in-frame clones and misses some; the assay was immunoSEQ multiplex PCR. This table holds 180,000 or so clones, about 90% found once. These data come from a study of blood T cell repertoires in COVID-19. Germline CDR1 and CDR2: SGHTA and FQGNSA. Trimming removed 1 base at V and 4 bases at J, with 7 bases between. CDR3 length equals 13 residues. Sequencing input: peripheral blood. V is TRBV7-2 and J is TRBJ2-5, with D tentatively TRBD1 (5 bases). This receptor was identified in a man aged 50-59 years with acute or convalescent COVID-19. This CDR3 is CASSLDRGETQYF. The CDR3 bases are TGTGCCAGCAGCTTAGATAGGGGAGAGACCCAGTACTTC.